The 10 T cell receptor beta chains below all came from one sample that was sequenced in a study of CD8 T cells in Susac syndrome. Reverse transcription of roughly 0.5 to 1 ug RNA was carried out with random hexamers. TCRdb recomputed calls from the immunoSEQ multiplex PCR reads with MiXCR, one row per CDR3 protein. The sample yields 200,000 or so distinct CDR3 sequences, roughly 92% seen once. Sequenced input: CD8+ T cells from PBMCs. All receptors derive from a human donor with multiple sclerosis.

This chain connects TRBV2 to TRBJ2-5, with 10 bases that match TRBD2. The length of the CDR3 is 17 residues. Looked up from germline, CDR1 is SNHLY and CDR2 is FYNNEI. V shed 4 bases, J shed 2 bases, and the junction held 10 bases outside the gene matches. The DNA of the CDR3 is TGTGCCAGCAGTGCCCCAGCGGGGGGGCCGGAGCAAGAGACCCAGTACTTC. It codes for CASSAPAGGPEQETQYF.

The rearrangement links TRBV6-4 to TRBJ1-1, with D maybe TRBD1 (6 bases). The CDR3 consists of 14 residues. The V end lost 7 bases, the J end lost 3 bases, and 15 bases lay between the germline ends. The germline V gene encodes CDR1 MRHNA and CDR2 SNTAGT. The CDR3: CASKAGVSDTEAFF. The CDR3 bases are TGTGCCAGCAAGGCAGGGGTCTCGGACACTGAAGCTTTCTTT.

This clonotype showed up just a few times. The chain uses TRBV3-1 and TRBJ2-7; no reliable D call. This CDR3 has 12 amino acids. In germline, CDR1 is LGHDT, CDR2 YNNKEL (reference sequence). V was clipped by 1 base and J by 2 bases, with 3 bases between them. This CDR3 reads CASSQGAYEQYF. For the CDR3, the DNA is TGTGCCAGCAGCCAAGGGGCCTACGAGCAGTACTTC.

The rearrangement joins TRBV16 to TRBJ1-2, with a weak D call TRBD1 (6 bases). V was clipped by 4 bases and J by 6 bases, with 18 bases between them. Per the germline V gene, CDR1 is KGHSY and CDR2 is FQNENV. The CDR3 has 15 amino acids. The CDR3, as DNA: TGTGCCAGCAGCCCCCAAGGGGGAAGGTCGGATGGCTACACCTTC. It yields the protein CASSPQGGRSDGYTF.

The rearrangement uses TRBV9 and TRBJ2-1, with D possibly being TRBD1 or TRBD2 (6 bases each). This CDR3 is built from 15 residues. V lost 0 bases and J lost 6, with 13 bases in between. Germline V gene data show CDR1 as SGDLS and CDR2 as YYNGEE. CDR3 nucleotide sequence: TGTGCCAGCAGCGTAGAGGGGGGACTGCCCAATGAGCAGTTCTTC. This codes for CASSVEGGLPNEQFF.

This chain links TRBV2 with TRBJ2-7, with TRBD2 identical over 8 bases. In germline, CDR1 is SNHLY, CDR2 FYNNEI. CDR3 length: 17 amino acids. Trimming at V came to 7 bases and at J to 3 bases, leaving 17 bases not matched to a gene. The CDR3 spells CASTSTGGVTSGYEQYF. The CDR3, as DNA: TGTGCCAGCACCTCTACGGGGGGGGTCACTAGCGGCTACGAGCAGTACTTC.

DNA for the CDR3: TGTGCCAGCCCTCGCCGGGGGGGGACCGGGGAGCTGTTTTTT. This sequence encodes CASPRRGGTGELFF. This sequence joins TRBV12-3 or TRBV12-4 and TRBJ2-2; 8 nucleotides agree with TRBD2. This CDR3 region has 14 residues. Trimming at V came to 8 bases and at J to 5 bases, leaving 7 bases not matched to a gene.

The rearrangement uses TRBV5-6 and TRBJ2-2; D not resolved. Deletions cut 4 bases from V and 5 bases from J, with 9 bases between. This CDR3 spans 13 amino acids. Looked up from germline, CDR1 is SGHDT and CDR2 is YYEEEE. As DNA, the CDR3 is TGTGCCAGCAGCCCTGTGGCTACCGGGGAGCTGTTTTTT. Translation: CASSPVATGELFF. The full variable domain, rest sourced from reference TRBV5-6 and TRBJ2-2, is DAGVTQSPTHLIKTRGQQVTLRCSPKSGHDTVSWYQQALGQGPQFIFQYYEEEERQRGNFPDRFSGHQFPNYSSELNVNALLLGDSALYLCASSPVATGELFFGEGSRLTVL.

The V and J genes are TRBV15 and TRBJ2-7; no clear D. The length of the CDR3 is 15 residues. The germline gives CDR1 LNHNV, CDR2 YYDKDF (reference sequence). V lost 0 bases and J lost 7, with 16 bases in between. CDR3 region: CATSRDRTYLGEQYF. The DNA of the CDR3 is TGTGCCACCAGCAGAGACAGGACCTACCTCGGTGAGCAGTACTTC.

V is TRBV20-1 and J is TRBJ1-1, with 7 bases lining up with TRBD1. V gave up 0 bases and J gave up 3 bases; unmatched junction bases: 4. This CDR3 contains 14 residues. Germline CDR1 and CDR2: DFQATT and SNEGSKA (reference sequence). The CDR3 protein is CSARDQQGHTEAFF. DNA for the CDR3: TGCAGTGCTAGAGATCAACAGGGGCACACTGAAGCTTTCTTT.